This T cell receptor beta chain comes out of a study of blood T cell repertoires in COVID-19 (dated by TCRdb to 2020 to 2022). Regarding the complete study: The collaborator samples originated in the United States, Italy and Spain and spanned the acute and convalescent phases of COVID-19. Nearly every sample came with metadata listing a de-identified subject ID, COVID-19 status, age in years and sex. Where available, HLA class I and class II types were taken from metadata supplied by the sample provider and were not determined by assay-based typing. The material from the prospective study consisted of cDNA or gDNA derived from T cells, B-cell-depleted T cells, or PBMCs. The repertoires were released in a freely available public database meant as a resource for research on the immune response to SARS-CoV-2. The dataset comprised deeply sampled blood TCRbeta repertoires from subjects exposed to, actively infected with, or recovered from COVID-19. The samples were drawn from two sources: the first 160 participants of the ongoing ImmuneRACE study, and 950 to 1,500 subjects contributed by 6 global collaborators.

TCRbeta CDR3 regions were amplified from genomic DNA using the immunoSEQ Assay, a bias-controlled multiplex PCR. Per the original workflow: The number of nucleated cells in each sample was estimated from the amplification of reference gene primers within the assay. To quantify the absolute abundance of each unique TCRbeta CDR3 rearrangement, sequence reads were collapsed and filtered. For each sample, productive Simpson clonality was calculated by taking the square root of Simpson's diversity index across productive rearrangements. As stored in TCRdb, this immuneACCESS dataset retains in-frame rearrangements with V and J assigned. A fraction of the clones does not appear; measured against another copy, unresolved V genes explain less than half of the discrepancy, and the remainder lacks a known reason. The V and J calls and clone size are taken from that table; D and trimming were inferred from the DNA. In this sample the table shows about 58,000 clones, 90% of which occur a single time. About 13% of the sample comes from the top ten.

The collaborating institutions used their own protocols to collect whole blood in K2EDTA tubes. For TCRbeta analysis, collaborators shipped samples as frozen whole blood, isolated PBMCs, or DNA extracted from either of those sample types. The study at large found these results: Clinical and demographic metadata were provided uncurated, with the amount varying by source and participant.

A remark on this clone: What this receptor recognizes is not known. No quality values exist for individual bases; no much larger clone is one base distant.

Counted from cysteine to phenylalanine, this CDR3 has 15 amino acids. Only CDR3 DNA remains: 45 bases, in frame from the first base. V and J lose 1 base and 1 base, and a span of 8 bases separates them. CDR1 and CDR2, per the germline V gene (reference sequence), are MNHEY and SMNVEV. The clonotype was recovered from a man aged 60 to 75 with active COVID-19. The receptor chain draws on TRBV27 and TRBJ1-5; the D gene cannot be named for sure. Sample: peripheral blood. CDR3 protein: CASSLFRQSNQPQHF. The DNA is as follows: TGTGCCAGCAGTTTATTTCGACAAAGCAATCAGCCCCAGCATTTT.